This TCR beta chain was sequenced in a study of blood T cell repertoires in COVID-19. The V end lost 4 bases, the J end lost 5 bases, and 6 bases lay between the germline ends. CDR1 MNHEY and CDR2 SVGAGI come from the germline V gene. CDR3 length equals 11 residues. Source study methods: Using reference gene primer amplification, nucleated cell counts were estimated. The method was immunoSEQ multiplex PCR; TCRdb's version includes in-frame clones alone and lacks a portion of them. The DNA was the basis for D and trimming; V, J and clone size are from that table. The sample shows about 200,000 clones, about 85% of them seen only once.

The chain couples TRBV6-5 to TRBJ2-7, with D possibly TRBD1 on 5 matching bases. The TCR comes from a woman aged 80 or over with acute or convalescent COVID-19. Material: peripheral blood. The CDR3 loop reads CASSLTDEQYF. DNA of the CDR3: TGTGCCAGCAGTTTGACAGACGAGCAGTACTTC.